Below are 28 T cell receptor beta chains sequenced from a single sample in a study of T-cell memory formation after mild COVID-19 (dated by TCRdb to the early 2020s). Library preparation used 5' RACE. Data came from an Illumina NovaSeq 6000. Using fastp trimming at Q25 and MiXCR clonotype assembly, TCRdb reanalyzed the public sequencing data and kept in-frame beta chains. Entries that share a CDR3 protein sequence are merged under the most common genes and DNA. The sample table contains around 200,000 distinct CDR3 sequences; only one count was recorded for about 27% of them. 11% of the sample rests with the top ten. Sequencing used PBMCs or a T cell subset sorted from them (not recorded which). The receptors shown here come from an adult woman who had mild COVID-19 (a few samples of this study predate the infection). The sample titles of this study are shuffled in the database, so cell type and time point are left out; the donor was told from shared clones.

The chain is built from TRBV4-2 and TRBJ2-1; D tentatively fits TRBD1 or TRBD2 (5 bases each). Trimming shortened V by 4 bases and J by 10 bases, and 17 bases separated the two germline ends. This CDR3 has 14 amino acids. The V gene's germline CDR1 is LGHNA and CDR2 YNFKEQ. The CDR3 sequence is CASSPVFGGSEQFF. The CDR3 DNA follows: TGTGCCAGCAGCCCCGTTTTTGGGGGATCCGAGCAGTTCTTC.

V gene TRBV24-1 combines with J gene TRBJ2-1; D possibly matches TRBD1 or TRBD2 (6 bases each). The CDR3 totals 13 residues. Germline V gene lookup returns CDR1 KGHDR and CDR2 SFDVKD. V was pared by 1 base and J by 8 bases, with 8 bases between. CDR3: CATSDLRGDEQFF. CDR3 sequence (DNA): TGTGCCACCAGTGATTTAAGGGGGGATGAGCAGTTCTTC.

Only a few counts were recorded for this clonotype. The chain couples TRBV5-5 to TRBJ2-3, with TRBD2 as a possible D gene (5 bases). V dropped 3 bases and J dropped 2 bases, with 10 bases sitting between them. CDR1 and CDR2 from the germline V gene are SGHKS and YYEKEE (reference sequence). The CDR3 contains 14 residues. CDR3 loop: CASSSPGSTDTQYF. Here the CDR3 DNA reads TGTGCCAGCAGCTCTCCGGGATCCACAGATACGCAGTATTTT.

The sample holds a few counts of this clonotype. The gene calls are TRBV19 and TRBJ1-1, with 8 nucleotides matching TRBD1. The CDR3 sequence is 16 residues long. Germline V gene lookup returns CDR1 LNHDA and CDR2 SQIVND (reference sequence). J gave up 2 bases and V 11 bases, and 16 bases lay outside the gene matches. The CDR3: CASIQGSDRGNTEAFF. The CDR3 nucleotides are TGTGCCTCTATTCAAGGGAGTGACAGGGGCAACACTGAAGCTTTCTTT.

J is TRBJ2-2 and V is TRBV24-1; 9 bases map to TRBD2. This CDR3 is 14 amino acids long. Trimming cost V 10 bases and J 1 base; bases outside gene matches: 3. Germline V gene data show CDR1 as KGHDR and CDR2 as SFDVKD. The CDR3 DNA reads TGTGCCACTGCACTAGCGGGGAACACCGGGGAGCTGTTTTTT. Its translation is CATALAGNTGELFF.

The gene calls are TRBV4-2 and TRBJ1-3, with D possibly TRBD1 on 6 matching bases. Germline lookup yields CDR1 LGHNA and CDR2 YNFKEQ. The CDR3 totals 17 residues. V gave up 0 bases and J gave up 4 bases, with 16 bases separating them. The CDR3 nucleotides are TGTGCCAGCAGCCAAGATCAGGGGAACCTGGTCGGAAACACCATATATTTT. It translates to CASSQDQGNLVGNTIYF.

This rearrangement joins TRBV4-2 to TRBJ2-1; D call uncertain. Per the germline V gene, CDR1 is LGHNA and CDR2 is YNFKEQ. V was pared by 0 bases and J by 8 bases, with 8 bases between. The CDR3 consists of 13 residues. The CDR3 bases are TGTGCCAGCAGCCAAGATCACGTCCATGAGCAGTTCTTC. Its translation: CASSQDHVHEQFF.

The rearrangement uses TRBV5-4 and TRBJ2-2; possibly TRBD1 for D (5 bases). CDR1 is SGHNT, CDR2 YYREEE, per germline (reference sequence). The CDR3 has 18 amino acids. V was clipped by 4 bases and J by 4 bases, with 23 bases between them. Here the CDR3 DNA reads TGTGCCAGCAGCCGGATTGGTTGGGGCCGAACATCCACCGGGGAGCTGTTTTTT. Translation gives CASSRIGWGRTSTGELFF.

The gene calls are TRBV7-9 and TRBJ1-1, with D tentatively TRBD1 (6 bases). CDR1 is SEHNR, CDR2 FQNEAQ, per germline (reference sequence). The CDR3 has 15 amino acids. Trimming left V 0 bases short and J 11 bases short, with 19 bases between. The CDR3 is CASSLARLEGQKAFF. CDR3 nucleotides: TGTGCCAGCAGCTTAGCGAGATTGGAGGGACAAAAGGCTTTCTTT.

The chain carries TRBV7-9 and TRBJ1-1, with D unclear. From germline, CDR1 is SEHNR and CDR2 FQNEAQ (reference sequence). The V and J ends lost 1 base and 2 bases respectively, with 11 bases between them. The CDR3 totals 15 residues. The CDR3 here is CASSLVATDNTEAFF. Written as DNA, the CDR3 is TGTGCCAGCAGCTTAGTCGCTACAGACAACACTGAAGCTTTCTTT.

This chain links TRBV11-1 with TRBJ2-1, with D possibly matching TRBD1 (5 bases). Germline V lookup: CDR1 SGHAT, CDR2 FQDESV (reference sequence). The germline V and J ends were trimmed by 1 base and 8 bases, with 9 bases remaining between them. CDR3 length: 13 amino acids. The CDR3 is CASSLDTGHEQFF. CDR3 sequence (DNA): TGTGCCAGCAGCTTAGACACAGGTCATGAGCAGTTCTTC.

This sequence joins TRBV20-1 and TRBJ2-5, with 9 bases that match TRBD1. V lost 2 bases to trimming and J lost 5 bases; unmatched junction nucleotides: 12. The CDR3 has 16 residues. CDR1 and CDR2 from the germline V gene are DFQATT and SNEGSKA (reference sequence). CDR3 DNA: TGCAGTGCTAGATGGCCGAACAGGGGGCGCGAGGAGACCCAGTACTTC. Encoded protein: CSARWPNRGREETQYF.

V and J are TRBV5-1 and TRBJ2-2; TRBD2 might be the D (6 bases). CDR1 and CDR2 from the germline V gene are SGHRS and YFSETQ. The CDR3 covers 16 residues. V dropped 4 bases and J dropped 0 bases, with 13 bases sitting between them. CDR3 loop: CASSAGTLANTGELFF. DNA of the CDR3: TGCGCCAGCAGCGCGGGGACCTTAGCGAACACCGGGGAGCTGTTTTTT.

The chain has TRBV11-2 and TRBJ2-5; 10 bases map to TRBD2. The germline V gene has CDR1 SGHAT and CDR2 FQNNGV. This CDR3 comprises 17 residues. J was trimmed by 2 bases and V by 5 bases; bases with no gene match: 11. DNA of the CDR3: TGTGCCAGCAGCATCTCTGGTAGCGGGGGGCCTCAAGAGACCCAGTACTTC. Translation: CASSISGSGGPQETQYF.

The gene calls are TRBV20-1 and TRBJ1-1, with TRBD1 identical over 7 bases. Trimming at V came to 6 bases and at J to 8 bases, leaving 6 bases not matched to a gene. Per the germline V gene, CDR1 is DFQATT and CDR2 is SNEGSKA (reference sequence). The CDR3 runs to 11 residues. CDR3 in amino acids: CSARDSPEAFF. CDR3 in DNA: TGCAGTGCGAGGGACAGCCCCGAAGCTTTCTTT.

There are a few counts of this clonotype. The gene calls are TRBV7-6 and TRBJ2-7; no reliable D call. The CDR3 is 13 residues long. V gave up 3 bases and J gave up 6 bases, with 12 bases separating them. In germline, CDR1 is SGHVS, CDR2 FNYEAQ. Here the CDR3 DNA reads TGTGCCAGCAGCTTTGCGGCAGTGAGCGAGCAGTACTTC. Amino acids: CASSFAAVSEQYF.

This chain links TRBV4-3 with TRBJ2-2; the D gene is possibly TRBD2 (5 bases). The CDR3 spans 15 residues. V was pared by 2 bases and J by 7 bases, with 14 bases between. In germline, CDR1 is LGHNA, CDR2 YSLEER. The CDR3 DNA reads as TGCGCCAGCAGCCAAAGGCTAGCCTCTCGCGGGGAGCTGTTTTTT. Translating it yields CASSQRLASRGELFF.

V gene TRBV29-1 combines with J gene TRBJ2-3, with D perhaps matching TRBD2 (6 bases). Germline-derived CDR1 and CDR2 are SQVTM and ANQGSEA. V gave up 5 bases and J gave up 4 bases, with 19 bases separating them. The CDR3 runs 15 residues. The CDR3 region has the DNA TGCAGCGTTCCTGAAGGGGCGGGACTGGCAGATACGCAGTATTTT. It is translated as CSVPEGAGLADTQYF.

This clonotype was seen only a few times. The chain recombines TRBV12-3 or TRBV12-4 with TRBJ2-2; D uncertain. V dropped 1 base and J dropped 6 bases, with 6 bases sitting between them. The CDR3 has 13 amino acids. The CDR3 loop reads CASSLGGSGELFF. Written as DNA, the CDR3 is TGTGCCAGCAGTTTAGGGGGATCCGGGGAGCTGTTTTTT.

The rearrangement links TRBV15 to TRBJ1-5; TRBD1 is a possible D gene (5 bases). The CDR3 runs to 18 residues. The V gene lost 1 base and the J gene lost 2 bases, with 18 bases spanning the gap. Germline V CDR1 and CDR2: LNHNV, YYDKDF (reference sequence). The CDR3 spells CATSRGGFDDSGNQPQHF. Here the CDR3 DNA reads TGTGCCACCAGCAGAGGTGGGTTTGATGACAGTGGCAATCAGCCCCAGCATTTT.

This chain connects TRBV12-3 or TRBV12-4 to TRBJ2-7; 10 nucleotides match TRBD2. The CDR3 has 15 amino acids. The junction had 10 bases not matched to a gene; V was cut back by 6 bases and J by 5 bases. The CDR3: CASRESGGELDEQYF. CDR3 nucleotides: TGTGCCAGCAGGGAAAGCGGGGGGGAGCTTGACGAGCAGTACTTC.

This clonotype was counted many times. The chain links TRBV11-1 to TRBJ2-1; tentatively, D is TRBD1 or TRBD2 (5 bases each). From germline, CDR1 is SGHAT and CDR2 FQDESV (reference sequence). The CDR3 extends over 14 amino acids. V lost 8 bases, J lost 6 bases, and 17 bases lay in between. The CDR3 sequence: CASGAGTLSNEQFF. The CDR3 coding sequence is TGTGCCAGCGGAGCCGGGACCTTGTCCAATGAGCAGTTCTTC.

This clonotype turned up a few times. The chain is built from TRBV7-2 and TRBJ1-6; no definite D call. The CDR3 spans 14 residues. The V end lost 2 bases, the J end lost 7 bases, and 9 bases lay between the germline ends. The germline V gene encodes CDR1 SGHTA and CDR2 FQGNSA. DNA for the CDR3: TGTGCCAGCAGCTTACGGCAGAAGAATTCACCCCTCCACTTT. Its protein product is CASSLRQKNSPLHF.

This clonotype appeared many times. The genes are TRBV6-1 and TRBJ2-3, with 8 bases that match TRBD2. The CDR3 totals 16 residues. Germline CDR1 and CDR2: MNHNS and SASEGT. V lost 3 bases, J lost 2 bases, and 7 bases stayed unmatched. CDR3 nucleotides: TGTGCCAGCAGTGACCCAGCGGGGGCCTCCACAGATACGCAGTATTTT. Amino acid sequence: CASSDPAGASTDTQYF.

This clonotype was picked up a small number of times. V usage is TRBV9 and J usage is TRBJ2-3, with TRBD2 matching over 13 bases. Germline assignment: CDR1 SGDLS and CDR2 YYNGEE. The CDR3 spans 15 residues. V was clipped by 1 base and J by 5 bases; unmatched bases: 1. The CDR3 sequence is CASSVTSGGVDTQYF. The CDR3 nucleotides read TGTGCCAGCAGCGTAACTAGCGGGGGGGTAGATACGCAGTATTTT.

The genes are TRBV20-1 and TRBJ2-7, with 12 bases identical to TRBD2. The CDR3 loop spans 16 amino acids. CDR1 is DFQATT, CDR2 SNEGSKA, per germline (reference sequence). The J segment lost 4 bases and the V segment lost 0 bases, leaving 7 bases of the junction unmatched. The chain's CDR3 is CSARDVLAGGGYEQYF. The DNA for the CDR3 is TGCAGTGCTAGAGATGTACTAGCGGGGGGAGGATACGAGCAGTACTTC.

The chain has TRBV7-9 and TRBJ2-3; D is ambiguous. CDR3 length equals 13 residues. Germline values: CDR1 SEHNR, CDR2 FQNEAQ (reference sequence). The V and J ends lost 4 bases and 3 bases respectively, with 8 bases between them. The CDR3 bases are TGTGCCAGCAGCTCAATGGAAACAGATACGCAGTATTTT. Its protein is CASSSMETDTQYF.

The chain combines TRBV20-1 with TRBJ2-1, with D perhaps TRBD2 (5 bases). The V gene lost 6 bases and the J gene lost 4 bases, with 16 bases spanning the gap. The CDR3 length is 14 residues. Germline V gives CDR1 DFQATT, CDR2 SNEGSKA (reference sequence). Here the CDR3 reads CSAARRGSYNEQFF. The CDR3 nucleotides are TGCAGTGCAGCCAGGCGCGGGTCATACAATGAGCAGTTCTTC.